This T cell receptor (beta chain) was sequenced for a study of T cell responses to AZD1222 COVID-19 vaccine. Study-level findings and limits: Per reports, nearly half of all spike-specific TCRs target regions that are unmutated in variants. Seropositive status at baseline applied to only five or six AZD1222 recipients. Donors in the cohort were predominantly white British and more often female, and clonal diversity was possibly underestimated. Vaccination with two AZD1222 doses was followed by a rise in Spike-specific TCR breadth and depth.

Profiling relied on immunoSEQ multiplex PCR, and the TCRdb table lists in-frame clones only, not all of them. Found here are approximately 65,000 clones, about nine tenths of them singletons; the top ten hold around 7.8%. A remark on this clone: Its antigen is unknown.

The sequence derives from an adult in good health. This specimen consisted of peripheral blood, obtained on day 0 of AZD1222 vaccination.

DNA of the CDR3: TGTGCCAGCGAATCTCTAGCGGGAGTCGACAATGAGCAGTTCTTC. Amino acid sequence: CASESLAGVDNEQFF. V is TRBV5-5 and J is TRBJ2-1, with 10 bases matching TRBD2. V shed 7 bases, J shed 5 bases, and the junction held 9 bases outside the gene matches. The CDR3 is 15 amino acids. Per germline, CDR1 SGHKS and CDR2 YYEKEE (reference sequence).